This T cell receptor (beta chain) was observed in a study of blood T cell repertoires in COVID-19. Study overall: COVID-19 samples collected from the United States, Italy and Spain covered acute and convalescent phases. From T cells, B-cell-depleted T cells, or PBMCs came the material, which was cDNA or gDNA.

Individuals aged about 18 to 95 years were recruited from 24 US areas. Participant-reported clinical history was the basis for cohort assignment. Produced via immunoSEQ multiplex PCR; TCRdb's table is partial and in-frame only. The sample shows approximately 260,000 clones, 80% to 95% of them seen only once. The CDR3 is 15 residues long. V trimming: 6 bases; J trimming: 4 bases; junction bases outside the gene matches: 9. The germline V gene encodes CDR1 ENHRY and CDR2 SYGVKD. The sequencing input was PBMCs or T cells enriched from blood (not recorded which). The origin of this receptor is a woman between 18 and 29 years old who had recovered from COVID-19. The chain uses TRBV10-3 and TRBJ1-3, with 7 bases identical to TRBD1. The CDR3 nucleotides are TGTGCCATCAGGAAACAGGGGAGTTCCGGAAACACCATATATTTT. This sequence encodes CAIRKQGSSGNTIYF.